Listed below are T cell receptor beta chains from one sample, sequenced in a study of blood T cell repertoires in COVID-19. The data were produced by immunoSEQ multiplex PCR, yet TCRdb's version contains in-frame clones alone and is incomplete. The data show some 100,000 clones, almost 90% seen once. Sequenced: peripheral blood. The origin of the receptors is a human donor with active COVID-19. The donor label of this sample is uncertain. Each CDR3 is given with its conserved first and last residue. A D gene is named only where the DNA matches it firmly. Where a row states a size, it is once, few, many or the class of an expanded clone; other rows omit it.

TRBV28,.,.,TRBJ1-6,CASSLWEGVQNSPLHF,TGTGCCAGCAGTTTGTGGGAGGGGGTTCAGAATTCACCCCTCCACTTT
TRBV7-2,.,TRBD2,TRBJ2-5,CASSRWRGSQETQYF,TGTGCCAGCAGCCGTTGGCGGGGGAGCCAAGAGACCCAGTACTTC
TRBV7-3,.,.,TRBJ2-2,CASSLTSGVGELFF,TGTGCCAGCAGCTTAACGTCAGGTGTCGGGGAGCTGTTTTTT
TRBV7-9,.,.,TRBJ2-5,CASSFWRQEETQYF,TGTGCCAGCAGCTTTTGGCGCCAGGAAGAGACCCAGTACTTC
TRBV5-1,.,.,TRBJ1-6,CASSLAGAESSPLHF,TGCGCCAGCAGCTTGGCTGGGGCCGAAAGTTCACCCCTCCACTTT
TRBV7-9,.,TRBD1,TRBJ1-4,CASSLALQGVNEKLFF,TGTGCCAGCAGCTTAGCTCTACAGGGGGTAAATGAAAAACTGTTTTTT
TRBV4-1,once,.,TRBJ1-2,CASSRNRDSVGYTF,TGCGCCAGCAGCCGAAACCGGGACTCAGTGGGCTACACCTTC
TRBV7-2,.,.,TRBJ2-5,CASSFPSGGVLLETQYF,TGTGCCAGCAGCTTCCCTTCCGGCGGGGTCCTCCTAGAGACCCAGTACTTC
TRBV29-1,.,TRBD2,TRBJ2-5,CSVVRGGAGETQYF,TGCAGCGTTGTCCGCGGGGGGGCAGGAGAGACCCAGTACTTC
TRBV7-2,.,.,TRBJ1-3,CASSLSGTSGNTIYF,TGTGCCAGCAGCTTATCGGGGACTTCTGGAAACACCATATATTTT
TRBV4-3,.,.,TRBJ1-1,CASSQDQKNTEAFF,TGCGCCAGCAGCCAAGATCAGAAGAACACTGAAGCTTTCTTT
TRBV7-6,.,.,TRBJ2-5,CASSFQGEAETQYF,TGTGCCAGCAGCTTCCAGGGGGAGGCAGAGACCCAGTACTTC
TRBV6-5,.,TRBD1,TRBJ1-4,CASTLDRGNEKLFF,TGTGCCAGCACTTTAGACAGGGGTAATGAAAAACTGTTTTTT
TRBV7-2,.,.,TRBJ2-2,CASNGQGGELFF,TGTGCCAGCAACGGACAAGGCGGGGAGCTGTTTTTT
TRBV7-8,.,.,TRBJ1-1,CASSFPNSGGASSNTEAFF,TGTGCCAGCAGCTTTCCCAACTCTGGGGGGGCTTCGTCGAACACTGAAGCTTTCTTT
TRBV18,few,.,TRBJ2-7,CASSPPGRVNREQYF,TGTGCCAGCTCACCCCCAGGCAGGGTGAACCGCGAGCAGTACTTC
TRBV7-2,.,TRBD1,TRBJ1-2,CASSLESRTGPYGYTF,TGTGCCAGCAGCTTAGAATCCAGGACAGGGCCGTATGGCTACACCTTC
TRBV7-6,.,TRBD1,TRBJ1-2,CASSLDPTGDYGYTF,TGTGCCAGCAGCTTAGATCCCACAGGGGACTATGGCTACACCTTC
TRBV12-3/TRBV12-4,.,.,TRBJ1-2,CASSQQGNYGYTF,TGTGCCAGCAGCCAACAGGGCAACTATGGCTACACCTTC
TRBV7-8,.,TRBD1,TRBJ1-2,CASSSLITSTGQGNYGYTF,TGTGCCAGCAGCTCCCTTATAACCTCTACGGGACAGGGCAACTATGGCTACACCTTC
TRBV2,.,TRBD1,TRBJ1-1,CASRTGTGVTEAFF,TGTGCCAGCAGAACCGGGACAGGGGTCACTGAAGCTTTCTTT
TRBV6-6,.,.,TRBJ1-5,CASSRPGGLSTQPQHF,TGTGCCAGCAGCCGGCCTGGAGGTTTGAGTACTCAGCCCCAGCATTTT
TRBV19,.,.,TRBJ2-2,CASKTQGMSNTGELFF,TGTGCCAGTAAAACACAGGGCATGTCGAACACCGGGGAGCTGTTTTTT
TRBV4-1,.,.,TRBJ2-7,CASSQYAAYEQYF,TGCGCCAGCAGCCAGTACGCAGCCTACGAGCAGTACTTC
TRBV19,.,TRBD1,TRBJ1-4,CASMDRGRGEKLFF,TGTGCCAGTATGGACAGGGGTCGAGGTGAAAAACTGTTTTTT
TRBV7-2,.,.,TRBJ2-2,CASSSFGGRNTGELFF,TGTGCCAGCAGCTCGTTTGGGGGGAGGAACACCGGGGAGCTGTTTTTT
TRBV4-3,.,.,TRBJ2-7,CASSQISGSEQYF,TGCGCCAGCAGCCAAATTTCAGGGTCCGAGCAGTACTTC
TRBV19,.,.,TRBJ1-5,CASRPRSAATNQPQHF,TGTGCCAGTAGGCCGAGGTCCGCTGCGACCAATCAGCCCCAGCATTTT
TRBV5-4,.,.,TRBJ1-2,CASSLASRPGYTF,TGTGCCAGCAGCTTGGCCAGTCGTCCAGGCTACACCTTC
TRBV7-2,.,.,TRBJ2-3,CASSLAIGTDTQYF,TGTGCCAGCAGCTTAGCTATTGGCACAGATACGCAGTATTTT
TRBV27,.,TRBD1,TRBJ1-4,CASRSSGTGGEKLFF,TGTGCCAGCAGATCCTCCGGGACAGGAGGTGAAAAACTGTTTTTT
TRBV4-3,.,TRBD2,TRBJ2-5,CASSQEISGGPVRETQYF,TGCGCCAGCAGCCAAGAGATCTCGGGGGGGCCTGTGCGAGAGACCCAGTACTTC
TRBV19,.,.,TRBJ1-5,CASSIEVSQYRYSNQPQHF,TGTGCCAGTAGTATCGAAGTGTCTCAGTACAGATATAGCAATCAGCCCCAGCATTTT
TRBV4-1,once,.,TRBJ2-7,CASSQIQGYEQYF,TGCGCCAGCAGCCAGATACAGGGCTACGAGCAGTACTTC
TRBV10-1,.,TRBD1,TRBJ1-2,CASIRRGSGGMNYGYTF,TGCGCCAGCATCCGGAGGGGGTCAGGGGGTATGAACTATGGCTACACCTTC
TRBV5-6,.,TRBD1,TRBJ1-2,CASSETGSDGYTF,TGTGCCAGCAGCGAGACAGGGTCGGATGGCTACACCTTC
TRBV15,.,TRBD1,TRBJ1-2,CATRSTGVIYGYTF,TGTGCCACCAGATCGACAGGGGTTATCTATGGCTACACCTTC
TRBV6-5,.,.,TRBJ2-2,CASGSWGHTGELFF,TGTGCCAGTGGTAGCTGGGGCCACACCGGGGAGCTGTTTTTT
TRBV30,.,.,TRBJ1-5,CAWSDPHISNQPQHF,TGTGCCTGGAGTGATCCACACATCAGTAATCAGCCCCAGCATTTT
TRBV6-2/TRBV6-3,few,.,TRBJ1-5,CASSYSSYNQPQHF,TGTGCCAGCAGTTATAGCAGCTACAATCAGCCCCAGCATTTT
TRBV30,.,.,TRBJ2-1,CAWSFSGLPYNEQFF,TGTGCCTGGAGTTTCTCGGGACTTCCCTACAATGAGCAGTTCTTC
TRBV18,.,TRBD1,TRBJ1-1,CASSRPPGGTEAFF,TGTGCCAGCTCACGGCCACCAGGGGGGACTGAAGCTTTCTTT
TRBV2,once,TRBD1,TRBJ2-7,CASSDDRGPHEQYF,TGTGCCAGCAGTGATGACAGGGGGCCCCACGAGCAGTACTTC
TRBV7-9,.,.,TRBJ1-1,CASSLAAAVHTEAFF,TGTGCCAGCAGCTTAGCAGCGGCGGTGCACACTGAAGCTTTCTTT
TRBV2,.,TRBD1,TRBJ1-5,CASSENRGSFGNQPQHF,TGTGCCAGCAGTGAGAACAGGGGATCTTTCGGCAATCAGCCCCAGCATTTT
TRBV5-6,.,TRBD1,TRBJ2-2,CASSLPGQGNTGELFF,TGTGCCAGCAGCTTACCGGGACAGGGGAACACCGGGGAGCTGTTTTTT
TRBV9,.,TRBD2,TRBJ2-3,CASNRLAGGSDTQYF,TGTGCCAGCAACCGACTAGCGGGGGGTTCAGATACGCAGTATTTT
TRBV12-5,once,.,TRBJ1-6,CASVRDLSPDYNSPLHF,TGTGCTAGTGTCCGGGATTTGTCCCCCGACTATAATTCACCCCTCCACTTT
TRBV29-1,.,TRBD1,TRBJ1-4,CSVTTGTEGEKLFF,TGCAGCGTGACTACCGGGACAGAGGGTGAAAAACTGTTTTTT
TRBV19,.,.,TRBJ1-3,CASSQGRGNTIYF,TGTGCCAGTTCCCAGGGTAGGGGAAACACCATATATTTT
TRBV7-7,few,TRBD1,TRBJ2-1,CASSLRQGDEQFF,TGTGCTAGCAGCCTACGACAGGGTGATGAGCAGTTCTTC
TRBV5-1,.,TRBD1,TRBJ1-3,CASGSGGTGHTIYF,TGCGCCAGCGGGTCCGGGGGGACAGGTCACACCATATATTTT
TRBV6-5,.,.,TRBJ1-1,CASKPGALLNTEAFF,TGTGCCAGCAAACCGGGAGCCCTTCTGAACACTGAAGCTTTCTTT